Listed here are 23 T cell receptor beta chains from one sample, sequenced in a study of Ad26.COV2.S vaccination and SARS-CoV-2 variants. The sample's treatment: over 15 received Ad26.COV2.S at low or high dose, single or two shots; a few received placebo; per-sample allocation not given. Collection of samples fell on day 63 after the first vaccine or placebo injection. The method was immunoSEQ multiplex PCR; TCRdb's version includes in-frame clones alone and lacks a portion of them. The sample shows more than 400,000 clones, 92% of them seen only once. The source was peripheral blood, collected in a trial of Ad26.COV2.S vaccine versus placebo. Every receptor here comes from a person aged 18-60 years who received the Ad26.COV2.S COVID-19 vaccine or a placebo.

This CDR3 is CASSLPGLAALAPYF. The CDR3, as DNA: TGTGCCAGCAGTTTACCGGGACTAGCCGCTCTGGCGCCGTACTTC. The V and J genes are TRBV28 and TRBJ2-7; 9 bases align to TRBD2. Germline V gene sequence: CDR1 MDHEN, CDR2 SYDVKM. With V trimmed by 2 bases and J by 12 bases, 14 bases remained unmatched. The CDR3 totals 15 residues.

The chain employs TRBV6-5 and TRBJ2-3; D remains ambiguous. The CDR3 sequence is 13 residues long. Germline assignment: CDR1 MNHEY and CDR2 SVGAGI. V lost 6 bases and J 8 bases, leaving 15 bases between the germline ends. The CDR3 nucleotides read TGTGCCAGCAGCGGCCCCGGATTGGGTACGCAGTATTTT. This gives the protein CASSGPGLGTQYF.

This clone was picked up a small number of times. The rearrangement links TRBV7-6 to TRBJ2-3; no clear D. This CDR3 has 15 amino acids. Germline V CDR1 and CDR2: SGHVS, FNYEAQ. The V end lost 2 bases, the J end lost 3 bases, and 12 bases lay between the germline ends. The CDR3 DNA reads TGTGCCAGCAGCTTACCCCCGTGGCGAACAGATACGCAGTATTTT. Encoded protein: CASSLPPWRTDTQYF.

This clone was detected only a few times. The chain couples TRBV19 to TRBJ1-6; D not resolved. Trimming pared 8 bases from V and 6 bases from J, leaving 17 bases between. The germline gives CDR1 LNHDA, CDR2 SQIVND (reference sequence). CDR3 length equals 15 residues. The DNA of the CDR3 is TGTGCCAGTCAAAAGGTGTATCTGGGTAATTCACCCCTCCACTTT. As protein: CASQKVYLGNSPLHF.

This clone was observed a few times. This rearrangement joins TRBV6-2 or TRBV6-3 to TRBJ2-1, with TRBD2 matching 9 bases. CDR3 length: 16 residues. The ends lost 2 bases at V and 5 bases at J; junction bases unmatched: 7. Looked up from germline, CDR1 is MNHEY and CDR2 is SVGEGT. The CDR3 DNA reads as TGTGCCAGCAGTTACCCAGCGGGGGGCCAAAACAATGAGCAGTTCTTC. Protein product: CASSYPAGGQNNEQFF.

CDR3 nucleotides: TGTGCCAGTAGTAATAACTATGGCTACACCTTC. This gives the protein CASSNNYGYTF. The gene calls are TRBV19 and TRBJ1-2, with D uncertain. V lost 4 bases, J lost 1 base, and 1 base lay in between. The CDR3 has 11 amino acids. The germline CDR1 and CDR2 sequences are LNHDA and SQIVND (reference sequence).

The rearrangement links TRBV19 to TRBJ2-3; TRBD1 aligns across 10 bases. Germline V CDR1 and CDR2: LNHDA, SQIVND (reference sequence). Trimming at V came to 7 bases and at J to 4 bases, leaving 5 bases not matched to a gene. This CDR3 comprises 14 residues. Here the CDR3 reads CASTDRGQADTQYF. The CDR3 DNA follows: TGTGCCAGTACTGACAGGGGGCAGGCAGATACGCAGTATTTT.

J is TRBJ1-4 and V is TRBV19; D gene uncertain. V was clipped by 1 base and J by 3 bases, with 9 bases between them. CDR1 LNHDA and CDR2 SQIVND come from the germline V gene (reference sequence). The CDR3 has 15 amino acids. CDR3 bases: TGTGCCAGTAGTATAGGAAGCGGGGCTAATGAAAAACTGTTTTTT. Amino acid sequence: CASSIGSGANEKLFF.

The CDR3 sequence: CATSRDRGDNYGYTF. The CDR3 DNA sequence: TGTGCCACCAGCAGAGATAGGGGGGACAACTATGGCTACACCTTC. The V gene is TRBV15, the J gene TRBJ1-2; possibly TRBD1 for D (6 bases). Trimming removed 0 bases at V and 2 bases at J, with 10 bases between. The V gene's germline CDR1 is LNHNV and CDR2 YYDKDF (reference sequence). The CDR3 sequence is 15 residues long.

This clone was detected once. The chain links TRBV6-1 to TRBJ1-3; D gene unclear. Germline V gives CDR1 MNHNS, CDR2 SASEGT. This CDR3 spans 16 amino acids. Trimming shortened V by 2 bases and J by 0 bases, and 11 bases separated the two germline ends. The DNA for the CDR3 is TGTGCCAGCAGTGAAAGAGGGCGGAACTCTGGAAACACCATATATTTT. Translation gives CASSERGRNSGNTIYF.

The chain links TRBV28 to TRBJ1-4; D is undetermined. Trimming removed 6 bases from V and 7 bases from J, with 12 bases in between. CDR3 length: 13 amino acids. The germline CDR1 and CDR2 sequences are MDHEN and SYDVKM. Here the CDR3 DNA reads TGTGCCAGCAGATCATGGGCTTTTGAAAAACTGTTTTTT. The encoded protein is CASRSWAFEKLFF.

CDR3 region: CASSLGRDGIQPQHF. The CDR3 nucleotides are TGTGCCAGCAGTTTGGGCAGGGATGGTATTCAGCCCCAGCATTTT. The chain combines TRBV27 with TRBJ1-5; D may be TRBD1 (5 bases). Trimming removed 3 bases from V and 6 bases from J, with 15 bases in between. The CDR3 runs to 15 residues. Germline assignment: CDR1 MNHEY and CDR2 SMNVEV (reference sequence).

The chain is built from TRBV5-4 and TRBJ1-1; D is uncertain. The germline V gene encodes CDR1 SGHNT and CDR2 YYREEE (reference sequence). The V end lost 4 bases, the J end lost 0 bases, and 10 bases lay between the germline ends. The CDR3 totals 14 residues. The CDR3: CASSTGVLNTEAFF. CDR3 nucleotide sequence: TGTGCCAGCAGCACCGGAGTTCTGAACACTGAAGCTTTCTTT. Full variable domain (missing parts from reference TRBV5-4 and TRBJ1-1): ETGVTQSPTHLIKTRGQQVTLRCSSQSGHNTVSWYQQALGQGPQFIFQYYREEENGRGNFPPRFSGLQFPNYSSELNVNALELDDSALYLCASSTGVLNTEAFFGQGTRLTVV.

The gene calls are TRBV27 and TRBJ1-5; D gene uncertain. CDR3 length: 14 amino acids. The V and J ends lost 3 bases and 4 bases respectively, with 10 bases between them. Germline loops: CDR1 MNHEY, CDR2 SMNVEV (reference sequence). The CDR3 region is CASSFGGFNQPQHF. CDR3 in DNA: TGTGCCAGCAGTTTTGGAGGGTTTAATCAGCCCCAGCATTTT.

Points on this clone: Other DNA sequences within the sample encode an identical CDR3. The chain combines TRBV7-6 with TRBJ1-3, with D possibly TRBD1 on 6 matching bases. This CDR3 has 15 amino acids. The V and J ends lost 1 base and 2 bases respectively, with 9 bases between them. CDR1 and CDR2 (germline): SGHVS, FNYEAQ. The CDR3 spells CASSLVAGAGNTIYF. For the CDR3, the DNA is TGTGCCAGCAGCTTAGTGGCAGGGGCTGGAAACACCATATATTTT. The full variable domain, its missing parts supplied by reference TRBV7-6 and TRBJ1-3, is GAGVSQSPRYKVTKRGQDVALRCDPISGHVSLYWYRQALGQGPEFLTYFNYEAQQDKSGLPNDRFSAERPEGSISTLTIQRTEQRDSAMYRCASSLVAGAGNTIYFGEGSWLTVV.

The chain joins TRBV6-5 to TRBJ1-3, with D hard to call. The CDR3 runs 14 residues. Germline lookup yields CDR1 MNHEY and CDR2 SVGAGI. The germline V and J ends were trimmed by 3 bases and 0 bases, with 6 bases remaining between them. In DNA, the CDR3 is TGTGCCAGCAGTTATCTTCCCTCTGGAAACACCATATATTTT. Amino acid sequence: CASSYLPSGNTIYF.

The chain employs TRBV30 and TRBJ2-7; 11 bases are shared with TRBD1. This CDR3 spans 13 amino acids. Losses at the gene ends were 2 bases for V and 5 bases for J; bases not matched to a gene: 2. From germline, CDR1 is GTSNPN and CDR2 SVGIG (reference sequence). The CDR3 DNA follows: TGTGCCTGGAGTAAGGACAGGGGGCACGAGCAGTACTTC. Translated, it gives CAWSKDRGHEQYF.

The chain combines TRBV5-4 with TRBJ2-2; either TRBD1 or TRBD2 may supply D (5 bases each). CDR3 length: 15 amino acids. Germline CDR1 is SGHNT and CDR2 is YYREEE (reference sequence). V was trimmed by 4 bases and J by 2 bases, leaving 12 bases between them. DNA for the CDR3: TGTGCCAGCAGCGGGGGTCCCTACAACACCGGGGAGCTGTTTTTT. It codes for CASSGGPYNTGELFF.

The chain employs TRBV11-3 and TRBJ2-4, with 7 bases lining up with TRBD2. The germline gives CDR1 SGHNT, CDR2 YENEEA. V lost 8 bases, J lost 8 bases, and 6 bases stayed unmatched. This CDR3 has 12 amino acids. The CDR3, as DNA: TGTGCCAGCGCCCAAGGGAGGGACATTCAGTACTTC. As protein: CASAQGRDIQYF.

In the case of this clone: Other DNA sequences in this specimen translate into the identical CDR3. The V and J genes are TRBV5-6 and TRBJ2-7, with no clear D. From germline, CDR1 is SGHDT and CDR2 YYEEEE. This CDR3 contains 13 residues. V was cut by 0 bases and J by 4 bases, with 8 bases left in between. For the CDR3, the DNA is TGTGCCAGCAGCTTGGGGGTGCTATACGAGCAGTACTTC. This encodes CASSLGVLYEQYF.

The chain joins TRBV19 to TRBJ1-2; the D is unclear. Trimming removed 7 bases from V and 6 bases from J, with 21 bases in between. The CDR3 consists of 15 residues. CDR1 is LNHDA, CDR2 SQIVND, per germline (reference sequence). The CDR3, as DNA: TGTGCCAGTATTTCTAAGGGAAGGGCGGCGAATGGCTACACCTTC. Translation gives CASISKGRAANGYTF.

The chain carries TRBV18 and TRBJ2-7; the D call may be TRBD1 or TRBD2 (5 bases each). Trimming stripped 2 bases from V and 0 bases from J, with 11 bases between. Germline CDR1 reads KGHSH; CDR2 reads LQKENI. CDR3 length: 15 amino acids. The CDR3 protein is CASSPSTGRSYEQYF. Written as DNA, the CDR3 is TGTGCCAGCTCACCAAGCACGGGGCGCTCCTACGAGCAGTACTTC.

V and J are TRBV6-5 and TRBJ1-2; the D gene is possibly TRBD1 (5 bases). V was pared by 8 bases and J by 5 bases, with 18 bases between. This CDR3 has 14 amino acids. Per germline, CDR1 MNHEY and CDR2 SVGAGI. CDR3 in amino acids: CASRQGGTWYGYTF. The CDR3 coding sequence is TGTGCCAGCCGGCAGGGTGGGACTTGGTATGGCTACACCTTC.